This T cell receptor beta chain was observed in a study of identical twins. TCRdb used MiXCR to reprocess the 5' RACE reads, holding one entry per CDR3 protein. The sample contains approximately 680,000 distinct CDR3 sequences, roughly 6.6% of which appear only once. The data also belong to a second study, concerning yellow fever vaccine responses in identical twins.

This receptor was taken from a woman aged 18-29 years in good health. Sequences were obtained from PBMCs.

CDR3 DNA sequence: TGTGCCAGCAGTTTCTTAGCGGGAGGCAGCGGGGAGCTGTTTTTT. It codes for CASSFLAGGSGELFF. The chain employs TRBV28 and TRBJ2-2; 10 positions match TRBD2. The CDR3 has 15 amino acids. The V gene's germline CDR1 is MDHEN and CDR2 SYDVKM. The junction had 5 bases not matched to a gene; V was cut back by 3 bases and J by 7 bases.